Below are 21 T cell receptor beta chains sequenced from a single sample in a study of Graves' ophthalmopathy and Graves' hyperthyroidism. Amplification targeted the TCR beta CDR3 regions, with RNA transcripts as the source material. Second-round multiplex PCR came after first-round RT-PCR with HTBI primers. TCRdb ran MiXCR on the multiplex PCR reads and lists one entry per CDR3 protein. Altogether around 1,000,000 distinct CDR3 sequences are present, less than 45% being singletons, with the ten largest covering roughly 10%. Material: peripheral blood or thyroid tissue (not recorded which). These receptors were taken from an adult man with Graves' hyperthyroidism.

This clonotype has at least ten counts. DNA for the CDR3: TGTGCCAGCAGCTTATTGACAGTCGAAAAACTGTTTTTT. It is translated as CASSLLTVEKLFF. V gene TRBV7-9 combines with J gene TRBJ1-4, with D perhaps matching TRBD1 (5 bases). CDR1 SEHNR and CDR2 FQNEAQ come from the germline V gene (reference sequence). The ends were cut back, 2 bases at V and 8 bases at J, with 9 bases in the middle. CDR3 length: 13 residues.

The table lists this clonotype with a count of one. A read error may be the cause here, since a much bigger clone is one base away. J is TRBJ2-7 and V is TRBV20-1; 7 nucleotides align to TRBD2. CDR1 and CDR2 (germline): DFQATT, SNEGSKA (reference sequence). V dropped 2 bases and J dropped 5; count of bases not matched to a gene: 9. The CDR3 totals 14 residues. Here the CDR3 DNA reads TGCAGTGCTAGACCCGCGGGGGAAGGGGACGAGCAGTACTTC. Protein: CSARPAGEGDEQYF.

The chain combines TRBV20-1 with TRBJ1-4; tentative D call: TRBD1 (5 bases). The CDR3 totals 14 residues. The germline V and J ends were trimmed by 5 bases and 5 bases, with 15 bases remaining between them. Germline CDR1 and CDR2: DFQATT and SNEGSKA (reference sequence). CDR3 nucleotide sequence: TGCAGTGCTCTACAAGGTTGGGGGAATGAAAAACTGTTTTTT. It yields the protein CSALQGWGNEKLFF.

The chain links TRBV7-9 to TRBJ1-5, with 8 bases aligning to TRBD1. The CDR3 loop spans 14 amino acids. Losses at the gene ends were 5 bases for V and 5 bases for J; bases not matched to a gene: 5. Germline V lookup: CDR1 SEHNR, CDR2 FQNEAQ (reference sequence). The CDR3 bases are TGTGCCAGCAGCCCCCAGGGGGCGGATCAGCCCCAGCATTTT. This codes for CASSPQGADQPQHF. The full variable domain, with the rest looked up from reference TRBV7-9 and TRBJ1-5, is DTGVSQNPRHKITKRGQNVTFRCDPISEHNRLYWYRQTLGQGPEFLTYFQNEAQLEKSRLLSDRFSAERPKGSFSTLEIQRTEQGDSAMYLCASSPQGADQPQHFGDGTRLSIL.

The CDR3 region has the DNA TGTGCCAGTAGCGCGGGACAGGAATCCTACGAGCAGTACTTC. It codes for CASSAGQESYEQYF. V is TRBV19 and J is TRBJ2-7, with 8 positions matching TRBD1. The ends lost 6 bases at V and 1 base at J; junction bases unmatched: 5. The CDR3 extends over 14 amino acids. Germline values: CDR1 LNHDA, CDR2 SQIVND (reference sequence).

This chain connects TRBV14 to TRBJ2-7; TRBD1 matches 7 bases. Germline values: CDR1 SGHDN, CDR2 FVKESK. The CDR3 covers 17 residues. The V and J ends lost 1 base and 4 bases, in that order; junction bases with no gene match: 13. Here the CDR3 DNA reads TGTGCCAGCAGCCAAGTACATCGGACAGGATGGAAATACGAGCAGTACTTC. It encodes CASSQVHRTGWKYEQYF.

Many counts were recorded for this clonotype. This chain connects TRBV6-6 to TRBJ1-6; D is unclear. Germline loops: CDR1 MNHNY, CDR2 SVGAGI (reference sequence). There are 14 residues in the CDR3. The V end was cut by 4 bases, the J end by 12 bases, with 16 bases between. The CDR3 loop reads CASSLDGVAEPLHF. The CDR3 nucleotides read TGTGCCAGCAGTTTAGATGGGGTAGCGGAACCCCTCCACTTT.

This clonotype was found once. Since a much larger clone is just one base distant, this may be a read error. The rearrangement links TRBV7-2 to TRBJ2-7, with 10 bases identical to TRBD1. The CDR3 runs to 14 residues. Germline values: CDR1 SGHTA, CDR2 FQGNSA. After removal of 11 bases from V and 5 bases from J, the junction contained 12 bases not matched to a gene. The CDR3 region is CAGKVGTGVHEQYF. CDR3 DNA sequence: TGTGCCGGCAAGGTCGGGACAGGGGTCCACGAGCAGTACTTC. Filled out from reference TRBV7-2 and TRBJ2-7, the complete variable domain reads GAGVSQSPSNKVTEKGKDVELRCDPISGHTALYWYRQSLGQGLEFLIYFQGNSAPDKSGLPSDRFSAERTGGSVSTLTIQRTQQEDSAVYLCAGKVGTGVHEQYFGPGTRLTVT.

V is TRBV25-1 and J is TRBJ2-5; no definite D call. The V and J ends lost 4 bases and 7 bases respectively, with 7 bases between them. Germline V gene lookup returns CDR1 MGHDK and CDR2 SYGVNS. CDR3 length: 11 amino acids. This CDR3 reads CASSGLRTQYF. In DNA form, the CDR3 reads TGTGCCAGCAGTGGCCTGCGGACCCAGTACTTC.

The CDR3 DNA is TGTGCCAGCAGCTTGGGTGACAGCTTAATAGCGGGACACAATCAGCCCCAGCATTTT. The encoded protein is CASSLGDSLIAGHNQPQHF. J is TRBJ1-5 and V is TRBV5-7; perhaps TRBD1 as D (6 bases). TRBV5-7 counts as an open reading frame of uncertain function. Trimming shortened V by 0 bases and J by 3 bases, and 22 bases separated the two germline ends. This CDR3 spans 19 amino acids.

The chain is built from TRBV9 and TRBJ2-7; D call uncertain. V was shortened by 4 bases and J by 6 bases, with 17 bases between the two germline ends. The germline gives CDR1 SGDLS, CDR2 YYNGEE. The CDR3 runs 14 residues. The CDR3 nucleotides read TGTGCCAGCAGCTCCGAAACCTCACCCTGCGAGCAGTACTTC. Its protein product is CASSSETSPCEQYF.

The CDR3, as DNA: TGCAGTGCTAGAGAGGTGGGACAGCCCGACTCTGGAAACACCATATATTTT. This encodes CSAREVGQPDSGNTIYF. The chain is built from TRBV20-1 and TRBJ1-3; 7 nucleotides match TRBD1. V lost 0 bases to trimming and J lost 0 bases; unmatched junction nucleotides: 8. CDR1 and CDR2 from the germline V gene are DFQATT and SNEGSKA (reference sequence). The CDR3 totals 17 residues.

Here the CDR3 reads CAISDAGTGGQSGELFF. The CDR3 bases are TGTGCCATCAGTGATGCCGGGACAGGGGGGCAGTCCGGGGAGCTGTTTTTT. The V call is TRBV10-3, the J call TRBJ2-2, with 11 bases identical to TRBD1. Germline V gene sequence: CDR1 ENHRY, CDR2 SYGVKD. V dropped 3 bases and J dropped 6; count of bases not matched to a gene: 9. This CDR3 spans 17 amino acids.

This clonotype was recorded a few times. The J gene is TRBJ2-2, the V gene TRBV7-3, with TRBD2 as a possible D gene (5 bases). The ends were cut back, 1 base at V and 4 bases at J, with 19 bases in the middle. Germline CDR1 reads SGHTA; CDR2 reads FQGTGA. The CDR3 sequence is 18 residues long. As DNA, the CDR3 is TGTGCCAGCAGCTTAAGGTTTGGGCCTAGCCGATCCACCGGGGAGCTGTTTTTT. Its translation: CASSLRFGPSRSTGELFF.

Note on this clonotype: This sequence may be a read error, since a much larger clone differs from it by one base. The V gene is TRBV10-2, the J gene TRBJ2-7, with 7 bases fitting TRBD1. The CDR3 sequence is 14 residues long. Germline V gives CDR1 WSHSY, CDR2 SAAADI. The CDR3 reads CASSVETGTYEQYF. The CDR3 DNA is TGTGCCAGCAGCGTAGAGACAGGGACCTACGAGCAGTACTTC.

This clonotype was observed at least ten times. The chain links TRBV24-1 to TRBJ2-2, with TRBD1 identical over 10 bases. The germline V gene encodes CDR1 KGHDR and CDR2 SFDVKD. J was trimmed by 2 bases and V by 4 bases; bases with no gene match: 6. There are 17 residues in the CDR3. This CDR3 is CATSDPGTGENTGELFF. CDR3 coding DNA: TGTGCCACCAGTGACCCCGGGACAGGGGAAAACACCGGGGAGCTGTTTTTT.

Concerning this clonotype: At one of its ends the junction is not consistent with the germline gene, which may arise from a read error. V and J are TRBV20-1 and TRBJ2-7; D is possibly TRBD1 or TRBD2 (5 bases each). The germline V gene has CDR1 DFQATT and CDR2 SNEGSKA (reference sequence). CDR3 length equals 18 residues. In DNA, the CDR3 is TGCAGTGCTAGAGGTCCCGGACGTTGGGGGACCGGCGCCTACGGGCAGTACTTC. It specifies CSARGPGRWGTGAYGQYF.

The chain links TRBV7-4 to TRBJ1-6; 8 bases agree with TRBD1. Germline CDR1 SGHVT, CDR2 SQSDAQ. V was pared by 0 bases and J by 6 bases, with 4 bases of the junction left unmatched. This CDR3 contains 16 residues. In nucleotides, the CDR3 is TGTGCCAGCAGCTTAGCCCGAGGACAGGGTAATTCACCCCTCCACTTT. Translation gives CASSLARGQGNSPLHF.

A single count supports this clonotype. V and J are TRBV7-2 and TRBJ1-6, with 7 bases fitting TRBD1. V trimming: 5 bases; J trimming: 8 bases; junction bases outside the gene matches: 6. The CDR3 spans 14 residues. Germline lookup yields CDR1 SGHTA and CDR2 FQGNSA. The CDR3 loop is CASSRRQGDSPLHF. The DNA of the CDR3 is TGTGCCAGCAGCAGAAGACAGGGAGATTCACCCCTCCACTTT. Using reference TRBV7-2 and TRBJ1-6 for the parts outside the CDR3, the full variable domain is GAGVSQSPSNKVTEKGKDVELRCDPISGHTALYWYRQSLGQGLEFLIYFQGNSAPDKSGLPSDRFSAERTGGSVSTLTIQRTQQEDSAVYLCASSRRQGDSPLHFGNGTRLTVT.

This clonotype has more than one count but fewer than ten. The chain employs TRBV12-3 or TRBV12-4 and TRBJ2-7; D might be TRBD1 (5 bases). V was shortened by 8 bases and J by 6 bases, with 17 bases between the two germline ends. The CDR3 sequence is 13 residues long. The CDR3 loop is CASVKQTAAEQYF. The CDR3 nucleotides are TGTGCCAGCGTAAAGCAGACAGCTGCCGAGCAGTACTTC.

Of note for this clonotype: A clone one base away is much larger, so this may be a read error. The chain has TRBV20-1 and TRBJ1-4; D uncertain. The CDR3 spans 11 residues. Trimming stripped 2 bases from V and 5 bases from J, with 3 bases between. Germline V gene sequence: CDR1 DFQATT, CDR2 SNEGSKA (reference sequence). CDR3 region: CSARRNEKLFF. CDR3 coding DNA: TGCAGTGCTAGACGGAATGAAAAACTGTTTTTT.